The subject of this entry is one T cell receptor (beta chain). The sample comes from a study of cytomegalovirus exposure and HLA in healthy donors. The PCR had 60 Vbeta and 13 Jbeta primers. Here immunoSEQ multiplex PCR was the method, and the copy in TCRdb shows in-frame clones only, minus some. Of around 130,000 clones listed, about two thirds are singletons. The CDR3 totals 12 residues. V shed 4 bases and J shed 8 bases, with 11 bases lying between them. Germline V gene lookup returns CDR1 SGHDN and CDR2 FVKESK. The sequencing input was PBMCs. The clonotype originates from a woman in her sixties in good health and CMV-seropositive. This chain links TRBV14 with TRBJ1-1; possibly TRBD1 for D (5 bases). CDR3 in DNA: TGTGCCAGCAGCCCTTTGGGGGGGGAAGCTTTCTTT. Protein: CASSPLGGEAFF.